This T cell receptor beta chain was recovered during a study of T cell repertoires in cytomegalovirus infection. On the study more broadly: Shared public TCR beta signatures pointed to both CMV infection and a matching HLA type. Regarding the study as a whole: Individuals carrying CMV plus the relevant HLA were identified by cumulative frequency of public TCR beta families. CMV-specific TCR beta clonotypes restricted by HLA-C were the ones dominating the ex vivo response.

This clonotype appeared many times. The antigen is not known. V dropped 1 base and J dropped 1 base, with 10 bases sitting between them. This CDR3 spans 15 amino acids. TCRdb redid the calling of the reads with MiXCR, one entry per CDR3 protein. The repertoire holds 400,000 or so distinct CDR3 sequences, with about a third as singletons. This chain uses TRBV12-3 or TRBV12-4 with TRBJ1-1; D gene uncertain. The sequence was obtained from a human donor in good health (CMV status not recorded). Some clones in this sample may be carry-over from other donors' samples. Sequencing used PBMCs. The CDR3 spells CASSLDGRPNTEAFF. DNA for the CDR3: TGTGCCAGCAGTTTAGATGGCAGACCGAACACTGAAGCTTTCTTT.